This section outlines one TCR beta chain sequence together with its context. Its target is unknown. Using RNA template, CDR3s of TCR alpha and beta were amplified with iRepertoire arm-PCR. For one-step reverse transcription and amplification, about 85-400 ng of tissue mRNA or PBMC total RNA was used. TCRdb re-called the multiplex PCR reads with MiXCR, one entry per CDR3 protein. The sample records more than 95,000 distinct CDR3 sequences, 29% being singletons. CDR1 and CDR2 (germline): SGDLS, YYNGEE. The CDR3 loop spans 15 amino acids. With 1 base removed from V and 4 bases from J, the gap between germline ends came to 13 bases. The source of the sample is a study of glioma-infiltrating T cells. The study, taken as a whole, reports: Non-neoplastic patients had below-expected tissue-blood divergence, while all gliomas exceeded expectation.

The source of this sequence is a human donor with low-grade glioma or glioblastoma, undergoing nonglioma brain surgery, or in good health (not recorded which). Sequenced sample: glioma tissue, nonneoplastic brain tissue, or PBMCs (not recorded which). The chain joins TRBV9 to TRBJ2-3; D not certain. The CDR3 sequence is CASSVIEAAPDTQYF. DNA for the CDR3: TGTGCCAGCAGCGTAATTGAGGCAGCCCCAGATACGCAGTATTTT.